This T cell receptor beta chain was sequenced in a study of blood T cells in healthy people across ages. Study as a whole: Template switching recovered approximately one barcoded beta molecule for every two T cells.

Germline-derived CDR1 and CDR2 are LGHNA and YSLEER. The CDR3 has 15 amino acids. The V gene lost 3 bases and the J gene lost 0 bases, with 11 bases spanning the gap. For the second PCR, which ran for about 6 to 12 cycles, a sample-barcoded 5' primer and a J-beta primer mix were used. TCRdb processed the 5' RACE reads anew with MiXCR; each CDR3 protein has one entry. This table has 980,000 or so distinct CDR3 sequences, around 49% appearing once. The clonotype comes from a man in his thirties or forties in good health. This chain joins TRBV4-3 and TRBJ1-2; no firm D call. Sequencing was performed on blood. The CDR3 is CASSHVGGSNYGYTF. The CDR3 region has the DNA TGCGCCAGCAGCCACGTCGGCGGTTCTAACTATGGCTACACCTTC.